This TCR beta chain originates from a study of blood T cell repertoires in COVID-19. Turning to the study itself: Samples representing acute and convalescent COVID-19 were sourced from the United States, Italy and Spain. Sample material is recorded as cDNA or gDNA derived from T cells, B-cell-depleted T cells, or PBMCs.

Authors' methods: By means of reference gene primer amplification, nucleated cell counts were estimated. The data were produced by immunoSEQ multiplex PCR, yet TCRdb's version contains in-frame clones alone and is incomplete. The D gene and trimming were derived from the DNA, and the V and J assignments and clone size from that table. The table shows about 220,000 clones, with about four fifths occurring only once. V shed 6 bases and J shed 8 bases, with 16 bases lying between them. Per germline, CDR1 LNHDA and CDR2 SQIVND (reference sequence). This CDR3 spans 13 amino acids. Sequences were obtained from peripheral blood. This sequence originates from a woman of 80 years or more with acute or convalescent COVID-19. The chain links TRBV19 to TRBJ1-2, with D maybe TRBD1 (6 bases). DNA of the CDR3: TGTGCCAGTAGCCCACAGGGTGCGTGGGGCTACACCTTC. Its protein product is CASSPQGAWGYTF.